A single sample is the source of the 22 T cell receptor beta chains below, sequenced in a study of cytomegalovirus exposure and HLA in healthy donors. TCRdb's table, derived via immunoSEQ multiplex PCR, lists solely in-frame clones and lacks some. The sample lists 43,000 or so clones; approximately 90% were seen once. The sequenced sample consisted of PBMCs. The receptor source for this set is a man aged 18 to 30 in good health and CMV-seronegative.

The chain links TRBV29-1 to TRBJ2-7; 11 nucleotides match TRBD2. The CDR3 runs 13 residues. The germline V gene has CDR1 SQVTM and CDR2 ANQGSEA. The V gene end was trimmed by 7 bases and the J gene end by 3 bases; junction bases not matched to a gene: 5. The CDR3 here is CSAALAGDYEQYF. In nucleotides, the CDR3 is TGCAGCGCCGCACTAGCGGGGGACTACGAGCAGTACTTC.

The chain is built from TRBV6-1 and TRBJ2-6, with a weak D call TRBD1 (6 bases). Germline V gene sequence: CDR1 MNHNS, CDR2 SASEGT. The CDR3 sequence is 14 residues long. The CDR3 here is CATRGPGGANVLTF. CDR3 nucleotide sequence: TGTGCGACCAGGGGACCAGGTGGGGCCAACGTCCTGACTTTC.

The rearrangement links TRBV25-1 to TRBJ1-3; TRBD1 might be the D (6 bases). Germline-derived CDR1 and CDR2 are MGHDK and SYGVNS. V dropped 1 base and J dropped 4 bases, with 8 bases sitting between them. This CDR3 contains 14 residues. CDR3 amino acids: CASSESGAGNTIYF. The CDR3 nucleotides read TGTGCCAGCAGTGAATCAGGGGCCGGAAACACCATATATTTT.

The rearrangement links TRBV7-2 to TRBJ1-2, with D perhaps TRBD1 (5 bases). The CDR3 is 15 amino acids. From germline, CDR1 is SGHTA and CDR2 FQGNSA. V lost 3 bases to trimming and J lost 2 bases, with 13 bases between them. DNA for the CDR3: TGTGCCAGCAGCTTGATGGGGCACTCAAACTATGGCTACACCTTC. Amino acid sequence: CASSLMGHSNYGYTF.

This clone has just one count. This chain joins TRBV19 and TRBJ2-3, with a tentative D call TRBD1 (7 bases). Germline V gene data show CDR1 as LNHDA and CDR2 as SQIVND (reference sequence). V was clipped by 7 bases and J by 2 bases, with 19 bases between them. CDR3 size: 16 residues. The CDR3 reads CASTQGGAEVTDTQYF. The CDR3, as DNA: TGTGCCAGTACCCAGGGGGGTGCGGAAGTCACAGATACGCAGTATTTT.

This clone was seen a single time. The chain couples TRBV19 to TRBJ1-4, with D perhaps matching TRBD1 (6 bases). Per germline, CDR1 LNHDA and CDR2 SQIVND (reference sequence). The germline V and J ends were trimmed by 8 bases and 12 bases, with 16 bases remaining between them. The CDR3 has 12 amino acids. This CDR3 reads CASWTADRELFF. CDR3 nucleotide sequence: TGTGCCAGTTGGACAGCCGATAGGGAACTGTTTTTT.

DNA for the CDR3: TGTGCCAGCGGAAGCGGGAGGGTCACAGATACGCAGTATTTT. It yields the protein CASGSGRVTDTQYF. The chain has TRBV7-2 and TRBJ2-3; 10 nucleotides line up with TRBD2. The CDR3 contains 14 residues. Germline loops: CDR1 SGHTA, CDR2 FQGNSA. J was trimmed by 2 bases and V by 8 bases; bases with no gene match: 4. The complete variable domain, with remaining parts taken from reference TRBV7-2 and TRBJ2-3, reads GAGVSQSPSNKVTEKGKDVELRCDPISGHTALYWYRQSLGQGLEFLIYFQGNSAPDKSGLPSDRFSAERTGGSVSTLTIQRTQQEDSAVYLCASGSGRVTDTQYFGPGTRLTVL.

This chain joins TRBV19 and TRBJ2-7, with 10 bases lining up with TRBD1. Germline-derived CDR1 and CDR2 are LNHDA and SQIVND (reference sequence). With 5 bases clipped from V and 3 bases from J, the junction kept 10 bases outside the gene matches. This CDR3 is 16 amino acids long. The CDR3 region has the DNA TGTGCCAGTAGTCCAGCCGGGGACAGGGGCCTCTACGAGCAGTACTTC. Its translation is CASSPAGDRGLYEQYF.

The chain's CDR3 is CASTTGPDTQYF. The CDR3 coding sequence is TGTGCCAGCACTACAGGGCCAGATACGCAGTATTTT. V gene TRBV28 combines with J gene TRBJ2-3; a possible D gene is TRBD1 (6 bases). Germline V lookup: CDR1 MDHEN, CDR2 SYDVKM. The CDR3 is 12 amino acids. V was cut by 7 bases and J by 4 bases, with 9 bases left in between.

This clone is a singleton in its sample. The rearrangement links TRBV27 to TRBJ1-2; the D gene is possibly TRBD1 (6 bases). CDR3 length: 14 amino acids. Germline V gives CDR1 MNHEY, CDR2 SMNVEV (reference sequence). V was shortened by 5 bases and J by 8 bases, with 18 bases between the two germline ends. The CDR3: CASSPTLGARGYTF. DNA of the CDR3: TGTGCCAGCAGTCCAACGTTGGGGGCGCGGGGCTACACCTTC.

This chain connects TRBV6-6 to TRBJ2-7; a weak D match, TRBD2 (6 bases). The germline V gene encodes CDR1 MNHNY and CDR2 SVGAGI (reference sequence). V was pared by 0 bases and J by 5 bases, with 14 bases between. The CDR3 consists of 15 residues. CDR3 nucleotides: TGTGCCAGCAGTTACTCGGTAGCGCGGGGCGACGAGCAGTACTTC. The encoded protein is CASSYSVARGDEQYF.

The V gene is TRBV7-7, the J gene TRBJ2-3, with 10 bases matching TRBD1. Per the germline V gene, CDR1 is SSHAT and CDR2 is FNYEAQ (reference sequence). The CDR3 runs 13 residues. DNA for the CDR3: TGTGCTAGCGGACAGGGGGTTGCAGATACGCAGTATTTT. The encoded protein is CASGQGVADTQYF.

The J gene is TRBJ1-3, the V gene TRBV19; the D is unclear. Germline loops: CDR1 LNHDA, CDR2 SQIVND (reference sequence). V dropped 4 bases and J dropped 0 bases, with 10 bases sitting between them. This CDR3 contains 15 residues. The DNA for the CDR3 is TGTGCCAGTAGTACCACGGTTTCCTCTGGAAACACCATATATTTT. It is translated as CASSTTVSSGNTIYF.

V and J are TRBV7-2 and TRBJ2-7, with D possibly being TRBD2 (6 bases). This CDR3 contains 17 residues. Germline assignment: CDR1 SGHTA and CDR2 FQGNSA. The germline V and J ends were trimmed by 5 bases and 2 bases, with 22 bases remaining between them. The chain's CDR3 is CASSPTSMVSFTYEQYF. The CDR3 DNA sequence: TGTGCCAGCAGCCCGACTAGTATGGTATCTTTTACCTACGAGCAGTACTTC.

The chain has TRBV11-2 and TRBJ2-7; 9 bases align to TRBD2. V trimming: 3 bases; J trimming: 1 base; junction bases outside the gene matches: 1. The CDR3 spans 14 residues. CDR1 is SGHAT, CDR2 FQNNGV, per germline. The CDR3 DNA is TGTGCCAGCAGCTTGACTAGCGGATCCTACGAGCAGTACTTC. It is translated as CASSLTSGSYEQYF.

The CDR3 is CASSSGQSGIYEQYF. The CDR3 coding sequence is TGTGCCAGCTCATCCGGACAGTCCGGCATCTACGAGCAGTACTTC. The V and J genes are TRBV18 and TRBJ2-7, with D perhaps TRBD1 (6 bases). The germline CDR1 and CDR2 sequences are KGHSH and LQKENI. This CDR3 comprises 15 residues. V was trimmed by 5 bases and J by 3 bases, leaving 17 bases between them.

V and J are TRBV4-2 and TRBJ2-2; 10 bases line up with TRBD1. The CDR3 extends over 15 amino acids. The germline V gene has CDR1 LGHNA and CDR2 YNFKEQ. V shed 3 bases and J 8 bases; nucleotides not matched to a gene: 6. CDR3 nucleotides: TGTGCCAGCAGCCAGATGACAGGGGGCGGAGGGGAGCTGTTTTTT. This codes for CASSQMTGGGGELFF.

The chain couples TRBV10-3 to TRBJ1-2, with a possible D match to TRBD1 (5 bases). The CDR3 sequence is 14 residues long. V lost 2 bases and J lost 3, with 10 bases in between. Germline assignment: CDR1 ENHRY and CDR2 SYGVKD. This chain's CDR3 is CAISEPAGYYGYTF. In DNA form, the CDR3 reads TGTGCCATCAGTGAGCCGGCAGGGTACTATGGCTACACCTTC.

As DNA, the CDR3 is TGTGCCAGCAGCTTAGAGCGGGCCTCCTACGAGCAGTACTTC. Translation gives CASSLERASYEQYF. This chain uses TRBV13 with TRBJ2-7; perhaps TRBD2 as D (6 bases). CDR1 and CDR2 from the germline V gene are PRHDT and FYEKMQ (reference sequence). Trimming stripped 1 base from V and 0 bases from J, with 7 bases between. This CDR3 comprises 14 residues.

By share, this clone ranks as medium-sized. The J gene is TRBJ1-2, the V gene TRBV11-2, with a weak D call TRBD1 (6 bases). V was trimmed by 5 bases and J by 9 bases, leaving 25 bases between them. This CDR3 contains 16 residues. Germline CDR1 and CDR2: SGHAT and FQNNGV. In DNA, the CDR3 is TGTGCCAGCAGCCTAACGCGACAGGTCCGGCCTATGAGCTACACCTTC. It translates to CASSLTRQVRPMSYTF.

This chain links TRBV19 with TRBJ2-1, with D tentatively TRBD2 (5 bases). CDR1 and CDR2 from the germline V gene are LNHDA and SQIVND (reference sequence). CDR3 size: 16 residues. Trimming pared 5 bases from V and 6 bases from J, leaving 20 bases between. CDR3 DNA: TGTGCCAGTAGTGTGACCGGGTCCTTAGGAGGCAATGAGCAGTTCTTC. This translates into CASSVTGSLGGNEQFF.

V usage is TRBV18 and J usage is TRBJ2-4; D not certain. CDR1 and CDR2 from the germline V gene are KGHSH and LQKENI. Between the trimmed V and J ends, which lost 3 bases and 4 bases, there was a span of 13 bases. The CDR3 runs to 15 residues. In nucleotides, the CDR3 is TGTGCCAGCTCACCCCTTCCAGCGTGGAAAAACATTCAGTACTTC. Protein: CASSPLPAWKNIQYF.